This TCR beta chain came from a study of blood T cell repertoires in COVID-19. This clone showed up just once. The CDR3 runs to 14 residues. V was clipped by 6 bases and J by 8 bases; unmatched bases: 7. Germline CDR1 reads SNHLY; CDR2 reads FYNNEI. Profiling relied on immunoSEQ multiplex PCR, and the TCRdb table lists in-frame clones only, not all of them. The sample shows 55,000 to 85,000 clones, approximately 77% of them seen only once. This chain joins TRBV2 and TRBJ2-1; 10 bases are shared with TRBD1. The sample was peripheral blood. This receptor was taken from a woman aged 70-85 years with acute or convalescent COVID-19. CDR3 DNA sequence: TGTGCCAGCAGCCGGGACAGGGGTATGGATGAGCAGTTCTTC. This translates into CASSRDRGMDEQFF.